This TCR beta chain was found in a study of OX40 agonist ivuxolimab in advanced cancers. Clones were sequenced by immunoSEQ multiplex PCR, and TCRdb holds only the in-frame ones, with some missing. The sample contains 90,000 to 100,000 clones, about 85% of which appear only once. The sequencing here drew on CD4+ or CD8+ T cells sorted from blood, taken in a trial of the OX40 agonist ivuxolimab. This clonotype originated in an adult with an advanced solid tumor such as melanoma, head and neck, liver or kidney cancer.

The CDR3 DNA reads TGTGCCAGCAGCTTAAGAGTTCTGAACACTGAAGCTTTCTTT. Translation: CASSLRVLNTEAFF. V gene TRBV7-2 combines with J gene TRBJ1-1; D gene ambiguous. The V end lost 2 bases, the J end lost 0 bases, and 7 bases lay between the germline ends. The CDR3 covers 14 residues. Germline CDR1 and CDR2: SGHTA and FQGNSA. The full variable domain, rest sourced from reference TRBV7-2 and TRBJ1-1, is GAGVSQSPSNKVTEKGKDVELRCDPISGHTALYWYRQSLGQGLEFLIYFQGNSAPDKSGLPSDRFSAERTGGSVSTLTIQRTQQEDSAVYLCASSLRVLNTEAFFGQGTRLTVV.